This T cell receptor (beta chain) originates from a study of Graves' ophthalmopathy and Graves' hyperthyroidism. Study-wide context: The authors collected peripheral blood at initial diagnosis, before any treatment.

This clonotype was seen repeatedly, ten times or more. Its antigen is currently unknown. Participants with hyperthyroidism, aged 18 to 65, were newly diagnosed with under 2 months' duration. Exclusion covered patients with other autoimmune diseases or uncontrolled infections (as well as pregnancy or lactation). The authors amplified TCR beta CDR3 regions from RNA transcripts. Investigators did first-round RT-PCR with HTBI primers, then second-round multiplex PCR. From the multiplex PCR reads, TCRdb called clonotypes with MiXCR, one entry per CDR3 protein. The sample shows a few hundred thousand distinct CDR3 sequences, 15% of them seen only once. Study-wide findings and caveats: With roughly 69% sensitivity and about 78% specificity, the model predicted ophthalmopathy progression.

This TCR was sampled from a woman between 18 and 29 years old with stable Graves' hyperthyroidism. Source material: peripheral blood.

CDR3 sequence (DNA): TGTGCCAGCAGTCCCGGGACTCTGAACACCGGGGAGCTGTTTTTT. It is translated as CASSPGTLNTGELFF. The chain employs TRBV27 and TRBJ2-2; D may be TRBD2 (6 bases). The CDR3 is made up of 15 amino acids. Trimming took 5 bases from V and 1 from J, leaving 11 bases between them. Germline assignment: CDR1 MNHEY and CDR2 SMNVEV (reference sequence).